The clone carrying this TCR beta chain was picked up a small number of times. This record comes from a study of T cells after yellow fever vaccination. TCRdb re-derived calls from the 5' RACE reads in MiXCR, one entry per CDR3 protein. The repertoire holds some 320,000 distinct CDR3 sequences, roughly 4.3% seen once, with around 25% in the top ten. The CDR3 loop spans 12 amino acids. Trimming cost V 6 bases and J 9 bases, with 14 bases left between them. CDR1 and CDR2 from the germline V gene are SGHTA and FQGTGA. The chain has TRBV7-3 and TRBJ2-5; D is possibly TRBD1 (6 bases). Material: PBMCs, obtained 5 days after the yellow fever booster vaccination. The TCR was taken from a man younger than 35 who received the YFV17D yellow fever vaccine. This chain's CDR3 is CASSFRQGPQYF. CDR3 nucleotides: TGTGCCAGCAGTTTCAGGCAGGGGCCCCAGTACTTC.